This is a list of T cell receptor beta chains from one sample in a study of CXCR3-negative and CXCR3-positive naive CD8 T cells. From the 5' RACE reads, TCRdb lists one entry per CDR3 protein and no DNA. The sample data list about 130,000 distinct CDR3 sequences. The sequenced sample was naive CXCR3- CD8+ T cells from blood. These receptors came from a human donor in good health. Some clones in this sample may be carry-over from other donors' samples. CDR3s include the opening cysteine and the closing phenylalanine or tryptophan. Expanded clones are given a class, and other clones once, few, many or no size at all.

>TRBJ2-3|-|TRBV18
CASSPGPGRRTDTQYF
>TRBJ2-7|-|TRBV15
CATSPVGTTYEQYF
>TRBJ2-1|-|TRBV4-1
CASSQDNSGVSSYNEQFF
>TRBJ2-5|-|TRBV29-1
CSVEESSGRADQYF
>TRBJ2-2|-|TRBV27
CASSLYPNTGELFF
>TRBJ2-1|-|TRBV5-1
CASSLAGVYNEQFF
>TRBJ2-2|-|TRBV6-2/TRBV6-3
CASNPRAGELFF
>TRBJ2-1|-|TRBV12-3/TRBV12-4
CASSQTGIYNEQFF
>TRBJ2-7|-|TRBV3-1
CASSPSGGSSYEQYF
>TRBJ1-4|-|TRBV7-9
CASSLAGNEKLFF
>TRBJ2-5|-|TRBV7-8
CASSLGGLPQETQYF
>TRBJ2-7|-|TRBV5-5
CASRGQGVYEQYF
>TRBJ2-3|medium-sized|TRBV7-9
CASSLGTDTQYF
>TRBJ1-5|-|TRBV19
CASSIRQGAEVGQPQHF
>TRBJ2-5|-|TRBV2
CASSNSIVGFGETQYF
>TRBJ2-7|-|TRBV6-2/TRBV6-3
CASSYGFYEQYF
>TRBJ2-1|-|TRBV7-3
CASSPGNSGGGLFF
>TRBJ2-2|-|TRBV14
CASSQDIGPTGELFF
>TRBJ1-6|-|TRBV7-6
CAAGSPGNDNSPLHF
>TRBJ1-1|-|TRBV29-1
CSVEGFGTEAFF
>TRBJ2-7|-|TRBV11-2
CASSLALYEQYF
>TRBJ2-5|-|TRBV7-9
CASSPGTTPGTQYF
>TRBJ1-1|-|TRBV11-1
CASSLIMKGPTDTEAFF
>TRBJ2-5|-|TRBV4-1
CASSHQASEETQYF
>TRBJ2-7|-|TRBV12-3/TRBV12-4
CASSEVLGRGKSYEQYF
>TRBJ2-1|-|TRBV5-5
CASSFWSSGGVDEQFF
>TRBJ1-2|-|TRBV4-3
CASSQDPGPRGYTF
>TRBJ2-5|-|TRBV12-3/TRBV12-4
CASSLRGFQETQYF
>TRBJ2-3|-|TRBV7-9
CASSKTSGGTDTQYF